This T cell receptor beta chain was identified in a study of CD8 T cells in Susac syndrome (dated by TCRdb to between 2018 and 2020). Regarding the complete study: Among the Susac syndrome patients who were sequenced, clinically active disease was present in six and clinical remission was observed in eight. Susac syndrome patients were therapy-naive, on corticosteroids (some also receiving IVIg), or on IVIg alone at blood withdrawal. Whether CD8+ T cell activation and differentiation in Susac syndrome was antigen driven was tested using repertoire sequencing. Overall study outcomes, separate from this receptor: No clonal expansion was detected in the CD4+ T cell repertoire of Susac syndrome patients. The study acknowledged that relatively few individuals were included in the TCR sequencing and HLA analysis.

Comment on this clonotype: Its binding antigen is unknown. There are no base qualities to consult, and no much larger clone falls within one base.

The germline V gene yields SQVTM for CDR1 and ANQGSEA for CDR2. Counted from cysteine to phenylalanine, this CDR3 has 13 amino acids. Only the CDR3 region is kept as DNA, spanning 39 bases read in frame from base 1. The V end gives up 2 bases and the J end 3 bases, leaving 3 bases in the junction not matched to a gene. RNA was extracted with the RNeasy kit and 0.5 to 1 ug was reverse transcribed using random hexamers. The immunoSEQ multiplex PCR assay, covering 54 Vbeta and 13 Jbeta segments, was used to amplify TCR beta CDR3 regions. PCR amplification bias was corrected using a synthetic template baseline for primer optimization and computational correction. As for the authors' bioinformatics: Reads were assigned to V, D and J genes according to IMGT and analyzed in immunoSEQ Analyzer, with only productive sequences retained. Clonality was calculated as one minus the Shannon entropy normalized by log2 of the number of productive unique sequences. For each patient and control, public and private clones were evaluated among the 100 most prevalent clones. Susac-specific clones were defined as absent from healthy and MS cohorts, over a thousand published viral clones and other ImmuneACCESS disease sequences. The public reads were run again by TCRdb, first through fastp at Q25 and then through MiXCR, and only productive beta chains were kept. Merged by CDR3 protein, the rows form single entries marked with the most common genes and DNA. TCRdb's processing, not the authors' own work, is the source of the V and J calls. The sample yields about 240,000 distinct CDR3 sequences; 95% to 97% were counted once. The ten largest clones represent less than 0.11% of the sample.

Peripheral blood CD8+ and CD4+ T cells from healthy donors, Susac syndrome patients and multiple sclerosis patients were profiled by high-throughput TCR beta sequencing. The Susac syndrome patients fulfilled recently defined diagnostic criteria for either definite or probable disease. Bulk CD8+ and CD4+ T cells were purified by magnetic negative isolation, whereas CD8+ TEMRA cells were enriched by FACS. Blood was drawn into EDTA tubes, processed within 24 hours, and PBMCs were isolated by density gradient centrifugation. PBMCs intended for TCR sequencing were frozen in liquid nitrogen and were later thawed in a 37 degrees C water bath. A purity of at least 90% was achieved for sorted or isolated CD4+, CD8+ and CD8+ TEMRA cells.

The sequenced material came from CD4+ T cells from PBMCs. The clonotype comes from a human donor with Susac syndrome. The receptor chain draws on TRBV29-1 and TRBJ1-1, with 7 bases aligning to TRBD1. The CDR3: CSVEWQGDTEAFF. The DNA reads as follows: TGCAGCGTTGAATGGCAGGGGGACACTGAAGCTTTCTTT.